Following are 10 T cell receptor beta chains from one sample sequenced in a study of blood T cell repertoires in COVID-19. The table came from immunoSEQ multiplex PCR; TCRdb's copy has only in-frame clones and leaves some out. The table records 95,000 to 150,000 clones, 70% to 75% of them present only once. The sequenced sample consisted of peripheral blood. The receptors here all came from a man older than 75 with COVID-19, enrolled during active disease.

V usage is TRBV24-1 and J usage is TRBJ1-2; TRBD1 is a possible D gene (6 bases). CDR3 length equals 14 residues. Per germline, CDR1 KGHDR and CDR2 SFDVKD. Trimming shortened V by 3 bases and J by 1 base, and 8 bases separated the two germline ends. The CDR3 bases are TGTGCCACCAGTGATGGGGGCAGTAACTATGGCTACACCTTC. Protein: CATSDGGSNYGYTF.

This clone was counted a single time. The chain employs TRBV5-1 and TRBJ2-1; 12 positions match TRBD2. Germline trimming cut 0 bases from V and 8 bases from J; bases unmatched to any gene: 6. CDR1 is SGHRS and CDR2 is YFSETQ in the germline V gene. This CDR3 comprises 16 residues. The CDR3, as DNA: TGCGCCAGCAGCTTGGACCTAGCGGGAGGGCCTGATGAGCAGTTCTTC. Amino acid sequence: CASSLDLAGGPDEQFF.

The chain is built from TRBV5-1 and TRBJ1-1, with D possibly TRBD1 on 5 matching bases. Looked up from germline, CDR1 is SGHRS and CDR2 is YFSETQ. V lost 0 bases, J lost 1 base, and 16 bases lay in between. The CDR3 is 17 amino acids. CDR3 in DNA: TGCGCCAGCAGCTTGGTACCGACAGCCGAATCGAACACTGAAGCTTTCTTT. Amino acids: CASSLVPTAESNTEAFF.

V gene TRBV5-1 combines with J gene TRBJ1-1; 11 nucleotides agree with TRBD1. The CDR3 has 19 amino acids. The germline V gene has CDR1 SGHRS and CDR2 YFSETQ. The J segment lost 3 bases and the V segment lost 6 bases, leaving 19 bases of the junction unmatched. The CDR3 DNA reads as TGCGCCAGCATCACCCCCCAGGGGACAGGGGGAAGGGGGTACACTGAAGCTTTCTTT. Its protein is CASITPQGTGGRGYTEAFF.

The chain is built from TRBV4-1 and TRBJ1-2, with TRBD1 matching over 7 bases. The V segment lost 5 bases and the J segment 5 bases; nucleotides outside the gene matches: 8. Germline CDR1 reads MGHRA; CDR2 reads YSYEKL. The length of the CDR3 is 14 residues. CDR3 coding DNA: TGCGCCAGCAGCGGACTGGGACAGCATTATGGCTACACCTTC. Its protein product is CASSGLGQHYGYTF.

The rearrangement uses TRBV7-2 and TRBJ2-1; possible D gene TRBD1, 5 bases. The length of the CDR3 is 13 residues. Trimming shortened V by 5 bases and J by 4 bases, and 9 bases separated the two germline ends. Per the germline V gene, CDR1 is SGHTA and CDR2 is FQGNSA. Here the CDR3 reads CASSLTAYNEQFF. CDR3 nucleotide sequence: TGTGCCAGCAGCCTGACAGCTTACAATGAGCAGTTCTTC.

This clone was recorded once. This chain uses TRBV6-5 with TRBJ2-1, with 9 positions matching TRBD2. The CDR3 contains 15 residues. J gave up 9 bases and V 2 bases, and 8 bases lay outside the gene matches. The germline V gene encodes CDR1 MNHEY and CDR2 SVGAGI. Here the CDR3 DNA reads TGTGCCAGCAGTTACGGGCTAGCGGGGACTGGTGAGCAGTTCTTC. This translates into CASSYGLAGTGEQFF.

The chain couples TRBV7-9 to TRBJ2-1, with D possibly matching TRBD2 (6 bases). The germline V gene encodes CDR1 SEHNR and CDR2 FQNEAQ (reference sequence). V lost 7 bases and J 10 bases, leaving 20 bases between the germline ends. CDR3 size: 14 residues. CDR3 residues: CASTHRSHREEQFF. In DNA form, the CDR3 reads TGTGCCAGCACCCACCGTTCTCACCGGGAGGAGCAGTTCTTC.

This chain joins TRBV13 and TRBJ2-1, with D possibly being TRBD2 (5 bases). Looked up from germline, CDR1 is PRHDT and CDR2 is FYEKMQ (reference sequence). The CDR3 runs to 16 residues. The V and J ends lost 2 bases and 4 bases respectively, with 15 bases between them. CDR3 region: CASSLFQAGSYNEQFF. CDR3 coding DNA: TGTGCCAGCAGCTTATTTCAGGCTGGGAGTTACAATGAGCAGTTCTTC.

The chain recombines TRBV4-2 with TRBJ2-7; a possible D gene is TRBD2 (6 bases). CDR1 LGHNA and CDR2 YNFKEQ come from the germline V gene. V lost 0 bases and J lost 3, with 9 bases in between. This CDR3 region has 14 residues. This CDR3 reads CASSQDDSGYEQYF. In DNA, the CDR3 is TGTGCCAGCAGCCAAGACGATAGCGGCTACGAGCAGTACTTC.